Below, one T cell receptor beta chain is given with its context. The CDR3 covers 13 residues. CDR1 is MNHEY, CDR2 SVGAGI, per germline. V shed 6 bases and J shed 5 bases, with 13 bases lying between them. PCR primers comprised 60 Vbeta and 13 Jbeta primers. The repertoire was sequenced with immunoSEQ multiplex PCR; TCRdb's copy has only in-frame clones and lacks some. Among over 130,000 clones listed, approximately 82% were seen once. These data come from a study of cytomegalovirus exposure and HLA in healthy donors. The clonotype was recovered from a man aged 25 to 40 in good health and CMV-seropositive. The rearrangement links TRBV6-5 to TRBJ1-2, with unresolved D. The sequencing sample was made of PBMCs. CDR3: CASRTSGDYGYTF. In nucleotides, the CDR3 is TGTGCCAGCAGAACCTCCGGGGATTATGGCTACACCTTC.